The 26 T cell receptor beta chains reported below all come from one sample, sequenced in a study of cytotoxic CD8 clonotypes in ibrutinib-treated CLL. Here immunoSEQ multiplex PCR was the method, and the copy in TCRdb shows in-frame clones only, minus some. The repertoire has fewer than 200,000 clones, 84% of them found once; the top ten carry roughly 4.5%. The input for sequencing was PBMCs, taken after 24 months of ibrutinib treatment. These receptors were taken from a human donor with chronic lymphocytic leukemia.

CDR3 in DNA: TGCAGTGCTACAGGGGATGGCTACACCTTC. This translates into CSATGDGYTF. The rearrangement joins TRBV20-1 to TRBJ1-2, with a possible D match to TRBD1 (6 bases). The germline V gene has CDR1 DFQATT and CDR2 SNEGSKA (reference sequence). V dropped 4 bases and J dropped 6 bases, with 6 bases sitting between them. The CDR3 is 10 amino acids.

This chain connects TRBV5-1 to TRBJ2-1; TRBD2 matches 7 bases. CDR1 and CDR2 from the germline V gene are SGHRS and YFSETQ. V shed 6 bases, J shed 0 bases, and the junction held 9 bases outside the gene matches. This CDR3 has 16 amino acids. CDR3 in DNA: TGCGCCAGCAACCTCATAGCGGGCAGCTCCTACAATGAGCAGTTCTTC. Residues: CASNLIAGSSYNEQFF.

This chain joins TRBV11-1 and TRBJ1-3; D perhaps matches TRBD1 (6 bases). V shed 11 bases and J shed 2 bases, with 13 bases lying between them. The CDR3 has 13 residues. Germline CDR1 SGHAT, CDR2 FQDESV (reference sequence). The chain's CDR3 is CARSRGAGNTIYF. For the CDR3, the DNA is TGTGCCCGCTCGAGGGGGGCTGGAAACACCATATATTTT.

The chain employs TRBV7-3 and TRBJ2-1; possibly TRBD1 or TRBD2 for D (6 bases each). CDR3 size: 17 residues. V was cut by 4 bases and J by 4 bases, with 20 bases left in between. Germline V gives CDR1 SGHTA, CDR2 FQGTGA. The CDR3: CASSSPGGGNQYNEQFF. CDR3 bases: TGTGCCAGCAGCTCCCCCGGGGGCGGGAATCAGTACAATGAGCAGTTCTTC.

This chain joins TRBV4-3 and TRBJ1-1; D is unresolved. Trimming took off 4 bases at V and 1 base at J, with 10 bases between the two ends. This CDR3 contains 14 residues. Germline V gives CDR1 LGHNA, CDR2 YSLEER. As DNA, the CDR3 is TGCGCCAGCAGCCCGGCAATGTGGAACACTGAAGCTTTCTTT. Amino acids: CASSPAMWNTEAFF.

This sequence joins TRBV5-1 and TRBJ1-2; TRBD1 matches at 7 bases. The CDR3 spans 15 residues. The V gene's germline CDR1 is SGHRS and CDR2 YFSETQ. The V segment lost 3 bases and the J segment 6 bases; nucleotides outside the gene matches: 11. CDR3 protein: CASSYSGGGGNGYTF. CDR3 DNA: TGCGCCAGCAGCTACAGCGGCGGAGGGGGCAATGGCTACACCTTC.

The J gene is TRBJ2-7, the V gene TRBV2, with 11 bases fitting TRBD2. CDR3 length: 15 residues. V shed 1 base and J 3 bases; nucleotides not matched to a gene: 2. CDR1 is SNHLY and CDR2 is FYNNEI in the germline V gene. The DNA for the CDR3 is TGTGCCAGCAGTGAAGTGACTAGCGGGGTCTACGAGCAGTACTTC. Protein sequence: CASSEVTSGVYEQYF.

The chain uses TRBV5-4 and TRBJ2-3; 9 nucleotides match TRBD2. The germline V gene encodes CDR1 SGHNT and CDR2 YYREEE (reference sequence). This CDR3 has 16 residues. V shed 0 bases and J 3 bases; nucleotides not matched to a gene: 5. In DNA form, the CDR3 reads TGTGCCAGCAGCTTGGCCGGCGGGAGGGTGACAGATACGCAGTATTTT. Translation gives CASSLAGGRVTDTQYF. Full variable domain (remainder filled in from reference TRBV5-4 and TRBJ2-3): ETGVTQSPTHLIKTRGQQVTLRCSSQSGHNTVSWYQQALGQGPQFIFQYYREEENGRGNFPPRFSGLQFPNYSSELNVNALELDDSALYLCASSLAGGRVTDTQYFGPGTRLTVL.

DNA for the CDR3: TGTGCCAGTAGTATTACGTATTTTCTTGGCACTGAAGCTTTCTTT. It yields the protein CASSITYFLGTEAFF. This chain connects TRBV19 to TRBJ1-1; D is ambiguous. The CDR3 is 15 residues long. V lost 3 bases, J lost 4 bases, and 15 bases lay in between. Germline V lookup: CDR1 LNHDA, CDR2 SQIVND (reference sequence).

CDR3 protein: CASSSRDRSYEQYF. CDR3 in DNA: TGTGCCAGCAGCTCCCGGGACAGATCCTACGAGCAGTACTTC. The chain is built from TRBV7-2 and TRBJ2-7; the match to TRBD1 covers 7 bases. The ends lost 4 bases at V and 1 base at J; junction bases unmatched: 4. Per germline, CDR1 SGHTA and CDR2 FQGNSA. This CDR3 comprises 14 residues.

The chain joins TRBV7-9 to TRBJ2-2, with a possible D match to TRBD1 (6 bases). Per the germline V gene, CDR1 is SEHNR and CDR2 is FQNEAQ (reference sequence). V was shortened by 5 bases and J by 6 bases, with 16 bases between the two germline ends. The CDR3 is 15 amino acids. The DNA for the CDR3 is TGTGCCAGCAGCCGGCGTACAGGGTTAGCCGGGGAGCTGTTTTTT. It is translated as CASSRRTGLAGELFF. The variable domain in full, with the rest retrieved from reference TRBV7-9 and TRBJ2-2, is DTGVSQNPRHKITKRGQNVTFRCDPISEHNRLYWYRQTLGQGPEFLTYFQNEAQLEKSRLLSDRFSAERPKGSFSTLEIQRTEQGDSAMYLCASSRRTGLAGELFFGEGSRLTVL.

This chain joins TRBV5-4 and TRBJ2-2, with a tentative D call TRBD1 (6 bases). Trimming pared 5 bases from V and 1 base from J, leaving 15 bases between. The CDR3 runs 16 residues. Germline assignment: CDR1 SGHNT and CDR2 YYREEE (reference sequence). Written as DNA, the CDR3 is TGTGCCAGCAGATTGAGGGGGACAAGGAACACCGGGGAGCTGTTTTTT. This translates into CASRLRGTRNTGELFF. Full variable domain (missing parts from reference TRBV5-4 and TRBJ2-2): ETGVTQSPTHLIKTRGQQVTLRCSSQSGHNTVSWYQQALGQGPQFIFQYYREEENGRGNFPPRFSGLQFPNYSSELNVNALELDDSALYLCASRLRGTRNTGELFFGEGSRLTVL.

The V call is TRBV2, the J call TRBJ1-1, with 9 bases identical to TRBD1. The CDR3 length is 13 residues. In germline, CDR1 is SNHLY, CDR2 FYNNEI. The V and J ends lost 6 bases and 3 bases, in that order; junction bases with no gene match: 2. CDR3 in DNA: TGTGCCAGCAGGGGACAGGGCTACACTGAAGCTTTCTTT. It codes for CASRGQGYTEAFF. Filled out from reference TRBV2 and TRBJ1-1, the complete variable domain reads EPEVTQTPSHQVTQMGQEVILRCVPISNHLYFYWYRQILGQKVEFLVSFYNNEISEKSEIFDDQFSVERPDGSNFTLKIRSTKLEDSAMYFCASRGQGYTEAFFGQGTRLTVV.

There are many counts of this clone. The chain links TRBV4-2 to TRBJ2-1; 8 bases fit TRBD1. The germline V gene has CDR1 LGHNA and CDR2 YNFKEQ. V shed 5 bases, J shed 5 bases, and the junction held 8 bases outside the gene matches. The length of the CDR3 is 15 residues. CDR3 coding DNA: TGTGCCAGCAGCTACAGGGGGAGACCACACAATGAGCAGTTCTTC. Its translation: CASSYRGRPHNEQFF.

The chain has TRBV7-2 and TRBJ2-7, with a possible D match to TRBD1 (6 bases). The V gene's germline CDR1 is SGHTA and CDR2 FQGNSA. V gave up 7 bases and J gave up 7 bases, with 26 bases separating them. This CDR3 has 16 amino acids. The DNA of the CDR3 is TGTGCCAGCACCCCACGGCTGGGGGCCGGCGGTGGGGAGCAGTACTTC. Its translation: CASTPRLGAGGGEQYF.

This chain uses TRBV5-1 with TRBJ1-3; D is perhaps TRBD1 (5 bases). Germline V gene data show CDR1 as SGHRS and CDR2 as YFSETQ. The ends were cut back, 2 bases at V and 4 bases at J, with 13 bases in the middle. This CDR3 comprises 15 residues. The DNA for the CDR3 is TGCGCCAGCAGCTTTCAATCAGGGCACGGAAACACCATATATTTT. Protein product: CASSFQSGHGNTIYF.

The chain recombines TRBV5-6 with TRBJ1-3, with D perhaps TRBD1 (5 bases). V was clipped by 2 bases and J by 2 bases, with 11 bases between them. The CDR3 is 15 residues long. Germline V gene data show CDR1 as SGHDT and CDR2 as YYEEEE. The CDR3 coding sequence is TGTGCCAGCAGCTTCGCAGGGTTTACTGGAAACACCATATATTTT. Translation: CASSFAGFTGNTIYF.

J is TRBJ2-1 and V is TRBV11-2, with 8 positions matching TRBD2. Germline V gives CDR1 SGHAT, CDR2 FQNNGV. V lost 4 bases, J lost 8 bases, and 22 bases stayed unmatched. The CDR3 totals 19 residues. The CDR3 coding sequence is TGTGCCAGCAGCTCGGTAAGAAGGCCGAGCGGGAGAGGGGCGGATGAGCAGTTCTTC. Amino acid sequence: CASSSVRRPSGRGADEQFF.

The chain joins TRBV7-2 to TRBJ2-3, with TRBD2 as a possible D gene (7 bases). V dropped 0 bases and J dropped 1 base, with 8 bases sitting between them. This CDR3 comprises 15 residues. Germline CDR1 reads SGHTA; CDR2 reads FQGNSA. Written as DNA, the CDR3 is TGTGCCAGCAGCTTAGCGGGGGGGCGCACAGATACGCAGTATTTT. Its translation is CASSLAGGRTDTQYF.

This clone was seen only once. The chain carries TRBV5-6 and TRBJ1-1; maybe TRBD1 (6 bases). V gave up 5 bases and J gave up 1 base, with 12 bases separating them. From germline, CDR1 is SGHDT and CDR2 YYEEEE. The CDR3 spans 14 residues. CDR3 loop: CASRSLDRNTEAFF. CDR3 DNA: TGTGCCAGCAGATCCTTGGACAGGAACACTGAAGCTTTCTTT.

The gene calls are TRBV19 and TRBJ1-4, with D perhaps TRBD1 (6 bases). Germline V CDR1 and CDR2: LNHDA, SQIVND (reference sequence). V lost 5 bases to trimming and J lost 2 bases, with 15 bases between them. The CDR3 has 16 amino acids. The CDR3 nucleotides are TGTGCCAGTAGTGTCCAACAGGGTTTGACTAATGAAAAACTGTTTTTT. It codes for CASSVQQGLTNEKLFF.

This chain joins TRBV25-1 and TRBJ2-3; D is perhaps TRBD2 (5 bases). CDR1 MGHDK and CDR2 SYGVNS come from the germline V gene. V was cut by 2 bases and J by 0 bases, with 9 bases left in between. This CDR3 has 15 amino acids. CDR3 sequence: CASSERGGSTDTQYF. CDR3 nucleotide sequence: TGTGCCAGCAGTGAACGAGGCGGGAGCACAGATACGCAGTATTTT.

V is TRBV9 and J is TRBJ1-2; 10 bases map to TRBD1. V trimming: 4 bases; J trimming: 8 bases; junction bases outside the gene matches: 8. Germline V gene sequence: CDR1 SGDLS, CDR2 YYNGEE. The CDR3 covers 14 residues. The CDR3 region has the DNA TGTGCCAGCAGCCTCCGACAGGGGGCATGGGGCTACACCTTC. This codes for CASSLRQGAWGYTF.

CDR3 region: CASSYREGLGEQFF. DNA of the CDR3: TGTGCCAGCAGTTACAGGGAGGGCCTAGGGGAGCAGTTCTTC. The chain has TRBV6-6 and TRBJ2-1, with 7 bases matching TRBD2. The CDR3 extends over 14 amino acids. V gave up 2 bases and J gave up 10 bases; unmatched junction bases: 8. Germline loops: CDR1 MNHNY, CDR2 SVGAGI (reference sequence).

V and J are TRBV18 and TRBJ1-5, with no clear D. This CDR3 contains 15 residues. CDR1 is KGHSH, CDR2 LQKENI, per germline. Trimming stripped 3 bases from V and 6 bases from J, with 15 bases between. The CDR3 reads CASSPPGNLGQPQHF. CDR3 DNA: TGTGCCAGCTCACCGCCCGGGAATCTGGGTCAGCCCCAGCATTTT.

In this sample, this clone turned up a few times. The chain joins TRBV19 to TRBJ1-2; a possible D gene is TRBD1 (5 bases). V dropped 3 bases and J dropped 0 bases, with 5 bases sitting between them. Germline-derived CDR1 and CDR2 are LNHDA and SQIVND (reference sequence). The length of the CDR3 is 13 residues. CDR3 sequence (DNA): TGTGCCAGTAGTATGGGGCCTAACTATGGCTACACCTTC. This codes for CASSMGPNYGYTF.